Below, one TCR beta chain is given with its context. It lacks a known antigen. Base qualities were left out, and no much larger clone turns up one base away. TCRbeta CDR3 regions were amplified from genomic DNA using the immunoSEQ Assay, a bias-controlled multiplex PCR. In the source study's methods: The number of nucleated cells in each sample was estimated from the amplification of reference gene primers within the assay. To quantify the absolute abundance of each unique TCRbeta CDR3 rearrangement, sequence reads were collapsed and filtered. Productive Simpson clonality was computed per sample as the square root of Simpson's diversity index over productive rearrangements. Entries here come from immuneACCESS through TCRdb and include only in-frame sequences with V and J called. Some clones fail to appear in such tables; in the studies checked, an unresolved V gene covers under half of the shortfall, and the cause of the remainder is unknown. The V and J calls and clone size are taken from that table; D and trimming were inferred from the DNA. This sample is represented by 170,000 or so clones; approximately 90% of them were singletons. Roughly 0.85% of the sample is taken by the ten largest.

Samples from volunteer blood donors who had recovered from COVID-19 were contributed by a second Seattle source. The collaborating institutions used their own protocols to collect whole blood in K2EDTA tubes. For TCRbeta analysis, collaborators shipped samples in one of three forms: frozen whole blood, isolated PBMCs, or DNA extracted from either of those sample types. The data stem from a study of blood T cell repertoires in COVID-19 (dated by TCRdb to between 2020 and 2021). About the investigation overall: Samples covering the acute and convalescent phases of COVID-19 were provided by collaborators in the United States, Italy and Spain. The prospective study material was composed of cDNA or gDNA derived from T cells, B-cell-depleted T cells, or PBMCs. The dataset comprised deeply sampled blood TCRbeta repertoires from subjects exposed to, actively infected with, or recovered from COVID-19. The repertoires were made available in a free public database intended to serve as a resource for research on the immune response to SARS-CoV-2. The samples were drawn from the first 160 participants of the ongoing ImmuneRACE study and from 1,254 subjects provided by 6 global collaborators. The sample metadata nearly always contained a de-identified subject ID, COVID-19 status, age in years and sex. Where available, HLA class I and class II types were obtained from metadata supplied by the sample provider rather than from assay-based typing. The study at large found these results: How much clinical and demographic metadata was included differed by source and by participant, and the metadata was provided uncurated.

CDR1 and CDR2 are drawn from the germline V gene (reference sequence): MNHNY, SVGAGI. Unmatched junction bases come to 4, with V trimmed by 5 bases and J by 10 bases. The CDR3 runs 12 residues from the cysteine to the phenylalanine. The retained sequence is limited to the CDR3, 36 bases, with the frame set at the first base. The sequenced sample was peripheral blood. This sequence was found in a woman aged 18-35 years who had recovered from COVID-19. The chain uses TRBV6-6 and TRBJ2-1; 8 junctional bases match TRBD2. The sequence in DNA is TGTGCCAGCAGTCCCGGGACTAGAGAGCAGTTCTTC. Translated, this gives CASSPGTREQFF.